A selection of T cell receptor beta chains follows, all from one sample in a study of blood T cell repertoires in COVID-19. Sequenced by immunoSEQ multiplex PCR; TCRdb stores in-frame clones only, minus some. The table has approximately 300,000 clones, roughly 90% seen once. Sequenced input: PBMCs or T cells enriched from blood (not recorded which). Receptors originate from a woman in her twenties or thirties who had been exposed to COVID-19. Each CDR3 is given with its conserved first and last residue. D genes are given only for firm matches. Not every row has a clone size; where given, it reads once, few, many or a size class.

J: TRBJ2-3
D: -
V: TRBV27
size: -
DNA: TGTGCCAGCAAGAAGGGGCCAGATACGCAGTATTTT
CDR3: CASKKGPDTQYF

J: TRBJ1-2
D: TRBD1
V: TRBV3-1/TRBV3-2
size: -
DNA: TGTGCCAGCAGCCAACCTTCGGACAGGGGGCATCACTATGGCTACACCTTC
CDR3: CASSQPSDRGHHYGYTF

J: TRBJ1-4
D: -
V: TRBV6-5
size: -
DNA: TGTGCCAGCAGGGAGGGGCCTAATGAAAAACTGTTTTTT
CDR3: CASREGPNEKLFF

J: TRBJ1-5
D: -
V: TRBV27
size: -
DNA: TGTGCCAGCAGTATCCTTTCCCCCAATCAGCCCCAGCATTTT
CDR3: CASSILSPNQPQHF

J: TRBJ1-4
D: -
V: TRBV7-2
size: -
DNA: TGTGCCAGCAGCTTAGCGCTGGGACATTTTAATGAAAAACTGTTTTTT
CDR3: CASSLALGHFNEKLFF

J: TRBJ1-1
D: TRBD1
V: TRBV4-1
size: -
DNA: TGCGCCAGCAGAAGGGGGCGATTGAACACTGAAGCTTTCTTT
CDR3: CASRRGRLNTEAFF

J: TRBJ1-2
D: -
V: TRBV12-3/TRBV12-4
size: -
DNA: TGTGCCAGCAGCCACAACTACAATGGCTACACCTTC
CDR3: CASSHNYNGYTF

J: TRBJ1-6
D: TRBD1
V: TRBV27
size: -
DNA: TGTGCCAGCAGAATCGGGGACAGGGGTAATTCACCCCTCCACTTT
CDR3: CASRIGDRGNSPLHF

J: TRBJ2-7
D: TRBD1
V: TRBV5-1
size: -
DNA: TGCGCCAGCAGCTCCCAGACAGGGCGGCTTTCGGAGCAGTACTTC
CDR3: CASSSQTGRLSEQYF

J: TRBJ1-6
D: TRBD1
V: TRBV7-2
size: once
DNA: TGTGCCAGCAGCCAGACAGGGTACAATTCACCCCTCCACTTT
CDR3: CASSQTGYNSPLHF

J: TRBJ1-1
D: TRBD1
V: TRBV6-5
size: -
DNA: TGTGCCAGCAGTTCCGGGGACAGGTACGACGAAGCTTTCTTT
CDR3: CASSSGDRYDEAFF

J: TRBJ1-1
D: -
V: TRBV9
size: -
DNA: TGTGCCAGCAGCGTAGGACATTCCGGAACTGAAGCTTTCTTT
CDR3: CASSVGHSGTEAFF

J: TRBJ1-1
D: -
V: TRBV5-5
size: -
DNA: TGTGCCAGCAGCTTGCGTGGGGGCGGCACTGAAGCTTTCTTT
CDR3: CASSLRGGGTEAFF

J: TRBJ2-1
D: -
V: TRBV27
size: -
DNA: TGTGCCAGCAGATCCCCTCACGGCGGGCCGTGGGATGAGCAGTTCTTC
CDR3: CASRSPHGGPWDEQFF

J: TRBJ2-3
D: TRBD2
V: TRBV24-1
size: -
DNA: TGTGCCACCAGTGATTCCGGACTAGCAGGATTACACCGCCGCACAGATACGCAGTATTTT
CDR3: CATSDSGLAGLHRRTDTQYF

J: TRBJ1-2
D: -
V: TRBV16
size: -
DNA: TGTGCCAGCAGCTTGGGGAGGGCCACGACCTATGGCTACACCTTC
CDR3: CASSLGRATTYGYTF

J: TRBJ1-2
D: TRBD1
V: TRBV29-1
size: once
DNA: TGCAGCGTTGAAGATCTTCAAAGTCGACAGGGGGCGCAAAGAGGCTACACCTTC
CDR3: CSVEDLQSRQGAQRGYTF

J: TRBJ1-5
D: -
V: TRBV12-5
size: -
DNA: TGTGCTAGTGGCTCACCATCTCCAGGGGCACAGGTCAATCAGCCCCAGCATTTT
CDR3: CASGSPSPGAQVNQPQHF

J: TRBJ1-2
D: TRBD1
V: TRBV30
size: -
DNA: TGTGCCTGGGACACAGGGGGGAGATATGGCTACACCTTC
CDR3: CAWDTGGRYGYTF

J: TRBJ1-2
D: -
V: TRBV9
size: -
DNA: TGTGCCAGCAGCGTAGTCCAGGGTGAGGGCTACACCTTC
CDR3: CASSVVQGEGYTF

J: TRBJ2-7
D: -
V: TRBV5-1
size: -
DNA: TGCGCCAGCAGCAAGGGACGGACTAACTCCCTATTCGCCTACGAGCAGTACTTC
CDR3: CASSKGRTNSLFAYEQYF

J: TRBJ2-5
D: TRBD2
V: TRBV4-1
size: -
DNA: TGCGCCAGCAGCCAAGGGACTAGCGGGGGGGCAGAGACCCAGTACTTC
CDR3: CASSQGTSGGAETQYF

J: TRBJ2-3
D: -
V: TRBV9
size: -
DNA: TGTGCCAGCAGCGTAGAGGGAGGAGATACGCAGTATTTT
CDR3: CASSVEGGDTQYF

J: TRBJ2-5
D: -
V: TRBV7-9
size: -
DNA: TGTGCCAGCAGCTCAGGAAGTCAAGAGACCCAGTACTTC
CDR3: CASSSGSQETQYF

J: TRBJ1-2
D: TRBD1
V: TRBV4-1
size: -
DNA: TGCGCCAGCAGCCTAGGGATGGGACAGAGTAACTATGGCTACACCTTC
CDR3: CASSLGMGQSNYGYTF

J: TRBJ2-3
D: TRBD2
V: TRBV2
size: -
DNA: TGTGCCAGCAGTGAGACTAGCGGGGGGAGTACAGATACGCAGTATTTT
CDR3: CASSETSGGSTDTQYF

J: TRBJ2-7
D: TRBD1
V: TRBV6-2/TRBV6-3
size: -
DNA: TGTGCCAGCAGTCAACTCGGGACAGGGGGCATCTCCTACGAGCAGTACTTC
CDR3: CASSQLGTGGISYEQYF

J: TRBJ1-3
D: -
V: TRBV5-5
size: once
DNA: TGTGCCAGCAGCGGACACCCCTCAGCCGGGCTAAGAAACACCATATATTTT
CDR3: CASSGHPSAGLRNTIYF

J: TRBJ2-7
D: TRBD1
V: TRBV6-5
size: -
DNA: TGTGCCAGCAGGCTACCGGGACAGGGGGCCTACGAGCAGTACTTC
CDR3: CASRLPGQGAYEQYF

J: TRBJ1-1
D: -
V: TRBV6-2/TRBV6-3
size: -
DNA: TGTGCCAGCAGTTACTCACTTATGGAAGCTTTCTTT
CDR3: CASSYSLMEAFF

J: TRBJ2-3
D: TRBD2
V: TRBV5-1
size: -
DNA: TGCGCCAGCAGCTTGACCGGGGGGGCCATAGATACGCAGTATTTT
CDR3: CASSLTGGAIDTQYF

J: TRBJ1-2
D: -
V: TRBV25-1
size: -
DNA: TGTGCCAGCTCCGACCGGACAGATAACTATGGCTACACCTTC
CDR3: CASSDRTDNYGYTF

J: TRBJ1-2
D: TRBD1
V: TRBV29-1
size: -
DNA: TGCAGCGTTGATCGCGGGGACAGCGTTAGCTATGGCTACACCTTC
CDR3: CSVDRGDSVSYGYTF

J: TRBJ1-1
D: -
V: TRBV5-1
size: -
DNA: TGCGCCAGCAGCTTGGGGCAGGGGGAAGCTTTCTTT
CDR3: CASSLGQGEAFF

J: TRBJ2-7
D: TRBD2
V: TRBV6-2/TRBV6-3
size: -
DNA: TGTGCCAGCAGCCGATCGAGGACTAGCGGATCCTACGAGCAGTACTTC
CDR3: CASSRSRTSGSYEQYF

J: TRBJ1-3
D: TRBD1
V: TRBV19
size: -
DNA: TGTGCCAGTAACCCGGGACAGCGAAACACCATATATTTT
CDR3: CASNPGQRNTIYF

J: TRBJ2-3
D: TRBD2
V: TRBV2
size: -
DNA: TGTGCCAGCATTACTAGCGGAGGTACGCAGTATTTT
CDR3: CASITSGGTQYF

J: TRBJ2-3
D: TRBD2
V: TRBV18
size: -
DNA: TGTGCCAGCTCACCGCGGTTTAGCGGGGGCACCCCTGGCACAGATACGCAGTATTTT
CDR3: CASSPRFSGGTPGTDTQYF

J: TRBJ1-2
D: TRBD1
V: TRBV4-1
size: once
DNA: TGCGCCAGCAGCCACCTTAACAGGGGTGGCTACACCTTC
CDR3: CASSHLNRGGYTF

J: TRBJ2-2
D: -
V: TRBV11-2
size: -
DNA: TGTGCCAGCAGCAAGACAGGCGGGGAGCTGTTTTTT
CDR3: CASSKTGGELFF

J: TRBJ2-5
D: TRBD1
V: TRBV6-2/TRBV6-3
size: once
DNA: TGTGCCAGCAGCCGACCGCGACAGGGCGGCGGAGAGACCCAGTACTTC
CDR3: CASSRPRQGGGETQYF

J: TRBJ2-5
D: -
V: TRBV5-8
size: -
DNA: TGTGCCACCGGGGGTGGTCATGGGATCGAAGAGACCCAGTACTTC
CDR3: CATGGGHGIEETQYF

J: TRBJ1-1
D: TRBD1
V: TRBV18
size: -
DNA: TGTGCCAGCTCACGCCAGGGGGCGGAGACTGAAGCTTTCTTT
CDR3: CASSRQGAETEAFF

J: TRBJ1-1
D: -
V: TRBV19
size: -
DNA: TGTGCCAGTAGTATAGGTCAATACACTGAAGCTTTCTTT
CDR3: CASSIGQYTEAFF

J: TRBJ2-2
D: TRBD1
V: TRBV5-8
size: -
DNA: TGTGCGAGCACACGGGACAGGATAATAGCCACCGGGGAGCTGTTTTTT
CDR3: CASTRDRIIATGELFF

J: TRBJ1-1
D: TRBD1
V: TRBV15
size: -
DNA: TGTGCCACCAGCCCTCATCCAGGGGGCGCGGATACTGAAGCTTTCTTT
CDR3: CATSPHPGGADTEAFF

J: TRBJ1-1
D: -
V: TRBV5-6
size: -
DNA: TGTGCCAGCAGCTTGCCGGGGGGGAACACTGAAGCTTTCTTT
CDR3: CASSLPGGNTEAFF

J: TRBJ2-3
D: -
V: TRBV3-1/TRBV3-2
size: -
DNA: TGTGCCAGCAGCCAAGCGGGACTCGGGATTGGTACGCAGTATTTT
CDR3: CASSQAGLGIGTQYF

J: TRBJ1-2
D: TRBD1
V: TRBV7-8
size: -
DNA: TGTGCCAGCAGCTGGGGGGACAGGAGCTACACCTTC
CDR3: CASSWGDRSYTF

J: TRBJ1-4
D: TRBD1
V: TRBV2
size: -
DNA: TGTGCCAGCAGTGATTTCCGGCCAGGGGGGGAAAAACTGTTTTTT
CDR3: CASSDFRPGGEKLFF

J: TRBJ1-6
D: -
V: TRBV27
size: once
DNA: TGTGCCAGCAGTTTAGCTAACAGGGATAATTCACCCCTCCACTTT
CDR3: CASSLANRDNSPLHF

J: TRBJ1-1
D: TRBD1
V: TRBV19
size: -
DNA: TGTGCCAGTAGGGAGGACAGGGGATTTGAAGCTTTCTTT
CDR3: CASREDRGFEAFF

J: TRBJ2-1
D: -
V: TRBV6-2/TRBV6-3
size: -
DNA: TGTGCCAGCAGTTACATGAGCTCCTACAATGAGCAGTTCTTC
CDR3: CASSYMSSYNEQFF

J: TRBJ1-2
D: TRBD1
V: TRBV5-5
size: -
DNA: TGTGCCAGCAGCTCTCCGGGACAGGGGGCAGAATATGGCTACACCTTC
CDR3: CASSSPGQGAEYGYTF

J: TRBJ2-3
D: -
V: TRBV4-1
size: -
DNA: TGCGCCAGCAGCCACCCGTCACTCGGCACAGATACGCAGTATTTT
CDR3: CASSHPSLGTDTQYF

J: TRBJ2-3
D: -
V: TRBV28
size: -
DNA: TGTGCCAGCACAGACAGGAGCACAGATACGCAGTATTTT
CDR3: CASTDRSTDTQYF

J: TRBJ2-3
D: -
V: TRBV7-3
size: -
DNA: TGTGCCAGCAGCCAGATTAGCACAGATACGCAGTATTTT
CDR3: CASSQISTDTQYF

J: TRBJ1-1
D: -
V: TRBV7-2
size: -
DNA: TGTGCCAGCAGCCCCCGACGGACTAACACTGAAGCTTTCTTT
CDR3: CASSPRRTNTEAFF

J: TRBJ1-1
D: TRBD1
V: TRBV19
size: -
DNA: TGTGCCAGTAGCCTGGAGGGGGCAAACACTGAAGCTTTCTTT
CDR3: CASSLEGANTEAFF

J: TRBJ1-1
D: TRBD1
V: TRBV5-4
size: -
DNA: TGTGCCAGCAGCGCCCCGTTACAGGGGCTCACGGCTCACACTGAAGCTTTCTTT
CDR3: CASSAPLQGLTAHTEAFF